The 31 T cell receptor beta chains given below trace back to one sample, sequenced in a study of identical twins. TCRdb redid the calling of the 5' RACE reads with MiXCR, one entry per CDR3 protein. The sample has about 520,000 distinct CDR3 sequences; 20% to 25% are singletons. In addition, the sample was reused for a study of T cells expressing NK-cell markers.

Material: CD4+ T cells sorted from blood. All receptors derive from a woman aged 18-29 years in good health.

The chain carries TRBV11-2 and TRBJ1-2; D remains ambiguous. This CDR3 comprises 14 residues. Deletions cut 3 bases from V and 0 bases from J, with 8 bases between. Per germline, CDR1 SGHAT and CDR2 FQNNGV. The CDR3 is CASSFPGTNYGYTF. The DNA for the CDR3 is TGTGCCAGCAGCTTCCCCGGTACTAACTATGGCTACACCTTC.

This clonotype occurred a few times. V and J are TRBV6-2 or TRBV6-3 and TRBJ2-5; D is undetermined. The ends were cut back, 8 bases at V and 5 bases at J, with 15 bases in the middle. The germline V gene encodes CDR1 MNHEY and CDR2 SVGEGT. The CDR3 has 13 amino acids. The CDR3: CASEALTRETQYF. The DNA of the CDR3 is TGTGCCAGCGAGGCGCTTACGAGGGAGACCCAGTACTTC.

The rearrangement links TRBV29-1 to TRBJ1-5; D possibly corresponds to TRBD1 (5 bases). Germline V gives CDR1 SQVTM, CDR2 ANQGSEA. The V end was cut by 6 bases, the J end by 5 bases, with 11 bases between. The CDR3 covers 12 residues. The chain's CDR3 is CSVWDGHQPQHF. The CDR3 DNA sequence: TGCAGCGTCTGGGACGGCCATCAGCCCCAGCATTTT. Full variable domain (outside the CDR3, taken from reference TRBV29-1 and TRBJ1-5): SAVISQKPSRDICQRGTSLTIQCQVDSQVTMMFWYRQQPGQSLTLIATANQGSEATYESGFVIDKFPISRPNLTFSTLTVSNMSPEDSSIYLCSVWDGHQPQHFGDGTRLSIL.

This chain's CDR3 is CASSLLGTQVSIYF. CDR3 coding DNA: TGTGCCAGCAGTTTATTGGGCACCCAAGTTTCCATATATTTT. The chain employs TRBV12-3 or TRBV12-4 and TRBJ1-3; D unresolved. This CDR3 has 14 amino acids. Trimming cost V 2 bases and J 11 bases, with 16 bases left between them.

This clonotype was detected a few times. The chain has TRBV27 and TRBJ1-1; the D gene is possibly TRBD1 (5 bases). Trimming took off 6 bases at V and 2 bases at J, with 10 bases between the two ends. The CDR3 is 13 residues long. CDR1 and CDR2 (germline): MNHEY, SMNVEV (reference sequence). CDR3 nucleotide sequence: TGTGCCAGCAGAGTTCAGGGAAACACTGAAGCTTTCTTT. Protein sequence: CASRVQGNTEAFF.

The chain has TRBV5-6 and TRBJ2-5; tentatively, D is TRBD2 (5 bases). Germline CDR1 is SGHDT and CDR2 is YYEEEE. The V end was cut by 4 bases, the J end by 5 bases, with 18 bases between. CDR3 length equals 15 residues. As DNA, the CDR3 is TGTGCCAGCAGCCCGTGGACCATCCGCGGGGAGACCCAGTACTTC. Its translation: CASSPWTIRGETQYF. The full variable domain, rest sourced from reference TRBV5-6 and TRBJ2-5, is DAGVTQSPTHLIKTRGQQVTLRCSPKSGHDTVSWYQQALGQGPQFIFQYYEEEERQRGNFPDRFSGHQFPNYSSELNVNALLLGDSALYLCASSPWTIRGETQYFGPGTRLLVL.

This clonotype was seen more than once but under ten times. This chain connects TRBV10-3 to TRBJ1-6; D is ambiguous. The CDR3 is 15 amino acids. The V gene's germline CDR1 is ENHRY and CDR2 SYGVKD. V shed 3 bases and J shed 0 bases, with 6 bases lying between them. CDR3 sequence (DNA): TGTGCCATCAGTGATGGTAGCTCCTATAATTCACCCCTCCACTTT. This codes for CAISDGSSYNSPLHF.

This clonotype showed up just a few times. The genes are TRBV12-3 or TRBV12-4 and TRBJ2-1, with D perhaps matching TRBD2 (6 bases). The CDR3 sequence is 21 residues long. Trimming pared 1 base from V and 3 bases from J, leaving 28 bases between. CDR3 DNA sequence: TGTGCCAGCAGTTTAGTCTCCATGGGAGTACAATGGCGGGAAAACTACAATGAGCAGTTCTTC. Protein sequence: CASSLVSMGVQWRENYNEQFF.

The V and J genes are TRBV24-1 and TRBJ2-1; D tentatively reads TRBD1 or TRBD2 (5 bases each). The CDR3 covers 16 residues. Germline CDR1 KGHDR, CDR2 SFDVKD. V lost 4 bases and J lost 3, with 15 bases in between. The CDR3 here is CATSDSGAGDYNEQFF. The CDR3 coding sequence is TGTGCCACCAGTGACTCCGGGGCTGGTGACTACAATGAGCAGTTCTTC.

CDR3 protein: CASVGVGGYGYTF. In DNA, the CDR3 is TGTGCCAGCGTAGGGGTGGGGGGGTATGGCTACACCTTC. The chain employs TRBV6-1 and TRBJ1-2, with D possibly matching TRBD1 (5 bases). Germline lookup yields CDR1 MNHNS and CDR2 SASEGT. The CDR3 contains 13 residues. Deletions cut 8 bases from V and 5 bases from J, with 15 bases between.

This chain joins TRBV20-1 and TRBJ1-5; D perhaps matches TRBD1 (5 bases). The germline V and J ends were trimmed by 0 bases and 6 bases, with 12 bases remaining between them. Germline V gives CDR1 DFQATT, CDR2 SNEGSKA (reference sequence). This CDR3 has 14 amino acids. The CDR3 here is CSARDRRGRQPQHF. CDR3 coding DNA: TGCAGTGCTAGAGATCGGCGGGGCCGTCAGCCCCAGCATTTT.

In nucleotides, the CDR3 is TGTGCCACCAGCAGGACAGCTAACTATGGCTACACCTTC. Its protein is CATSRTANYGYTF. This chain connects TRBV15 to TRBJ1-2, with D possibly TRBD1 on 5 matching bases. The CDR3 runs to 13 residues. Per germline, CDR1 LNHNV and CDR2 YYDKDF (reference sequence). Trimming shortened V by 3 bases and J by 0 bases, and 5 bases separated the two germline ends.

CDR3 loop: CSATLRSGGYNEQFF. The CDR3, as DNA: TGCAGTGCTACCCTGCGTAGCGGGGGGTACAATGAGCAGTTCTTC. The chain is built from TRBV20-1 and TRBJ2-1; 10 bases fit TRBD2. The CDR3 spans 15 residues. Losses at the gene ends were 4 bases for V and 4 bases for J; bases not matched to a gene: 7. The germline CDR1 and CDR2 sequences are DFQATT and SNEGSKA (reference sequence).

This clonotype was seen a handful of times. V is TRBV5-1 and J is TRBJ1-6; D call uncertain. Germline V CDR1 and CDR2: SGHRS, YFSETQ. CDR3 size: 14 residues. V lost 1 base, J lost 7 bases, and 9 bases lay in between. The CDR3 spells CASSLTESNSPLHF. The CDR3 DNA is TGCGCCAGCAGCTTGACGGAGTCCAATTCACCCCTCCACTTT.

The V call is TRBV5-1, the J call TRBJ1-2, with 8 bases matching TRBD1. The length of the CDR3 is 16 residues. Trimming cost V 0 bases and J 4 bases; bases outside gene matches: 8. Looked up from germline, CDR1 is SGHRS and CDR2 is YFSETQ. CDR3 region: CASSLGPTGAGYGYTF. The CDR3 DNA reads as TGCGCCAGCAGCTTGGGGCCGACAGGGGCGGGCTATGGCTACACCTTC.

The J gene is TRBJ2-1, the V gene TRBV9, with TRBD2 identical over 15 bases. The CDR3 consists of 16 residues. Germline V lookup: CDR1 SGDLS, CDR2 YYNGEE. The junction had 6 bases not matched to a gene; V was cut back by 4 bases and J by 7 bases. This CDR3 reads CASSTRTSGRENEQFF. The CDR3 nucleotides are TGTGCCAGCAGCACCCGGACTAGCGGGAGGGAGAATGAGCAGTTCTTC.

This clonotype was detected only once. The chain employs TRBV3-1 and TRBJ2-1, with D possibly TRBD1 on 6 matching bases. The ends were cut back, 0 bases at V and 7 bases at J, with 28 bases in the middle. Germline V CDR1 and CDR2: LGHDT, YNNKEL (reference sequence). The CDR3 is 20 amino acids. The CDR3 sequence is CASSQEPSGRPGVLRNEQFF. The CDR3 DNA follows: TGTGCCAGCAGCCAAGAACCAAGCGGACGGCCAGGGGTTTTAAGGAATGAGCAGTTCTTC.

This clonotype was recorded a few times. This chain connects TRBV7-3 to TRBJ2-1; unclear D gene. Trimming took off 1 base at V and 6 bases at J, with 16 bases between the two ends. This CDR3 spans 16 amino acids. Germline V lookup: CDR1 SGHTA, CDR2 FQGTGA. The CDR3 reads CASSLKFGPTFNEQFF. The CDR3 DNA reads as TGTGCCAGCAGCTTAAAATTTGGGCCGACTTTCAATGAGCAGTTCTTC. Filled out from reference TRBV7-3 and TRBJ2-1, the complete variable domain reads GAGVSQTPSNKVTEKGKYVELRCDPISGHTALYWYRQSLGQGPEFLIYFQGTGAADDSGLPNDRFFAVRPEGSVSTLKIQRTERGDSAVYLCASSLKFGPTFNEQFFGPGTRLTVL.

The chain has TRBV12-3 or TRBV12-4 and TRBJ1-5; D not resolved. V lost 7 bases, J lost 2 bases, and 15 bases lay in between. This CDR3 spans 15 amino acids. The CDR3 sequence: CASTRSGLGNQPQHF. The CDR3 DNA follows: TGTGCCAGCACCCGGTCAGGTTTGGGCAATCAGCCCCAGCATTTT.

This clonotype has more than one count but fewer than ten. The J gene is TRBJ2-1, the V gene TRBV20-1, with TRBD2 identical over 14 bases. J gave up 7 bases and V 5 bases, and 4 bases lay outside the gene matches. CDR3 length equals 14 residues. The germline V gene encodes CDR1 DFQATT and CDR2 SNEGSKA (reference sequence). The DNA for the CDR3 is TGCAGTGCTTCAGGGACTAGCGGGAGTAATGAGCAGTTCTTC. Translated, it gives CSASGTSGSNEQFF.

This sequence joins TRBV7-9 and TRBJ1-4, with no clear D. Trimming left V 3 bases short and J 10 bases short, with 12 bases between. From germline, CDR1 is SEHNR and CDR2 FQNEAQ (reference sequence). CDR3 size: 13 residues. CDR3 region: CASSLAVGGKLFF. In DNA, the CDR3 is TGTGCCAGCAGCTTGGCGGTAGGAGGAAAACTGTTTTTT.

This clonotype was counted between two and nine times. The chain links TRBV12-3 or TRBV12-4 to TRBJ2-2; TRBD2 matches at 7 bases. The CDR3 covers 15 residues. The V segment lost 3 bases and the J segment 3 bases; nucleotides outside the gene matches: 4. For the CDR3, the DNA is TGTGCCAGCAGTTTCGGCGGGAGATACACCGGGGAGCTGTTTTTT. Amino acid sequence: CASSFGGRYTGELFF.

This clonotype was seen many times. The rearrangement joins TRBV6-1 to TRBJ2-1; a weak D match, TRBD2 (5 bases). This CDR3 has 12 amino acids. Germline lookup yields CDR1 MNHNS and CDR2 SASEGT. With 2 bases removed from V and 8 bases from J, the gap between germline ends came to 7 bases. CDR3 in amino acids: CASSEHGDEQFF. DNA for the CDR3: TGTGCCAGCAGTGAACACGGGGATGAGCAGTTCTTC.

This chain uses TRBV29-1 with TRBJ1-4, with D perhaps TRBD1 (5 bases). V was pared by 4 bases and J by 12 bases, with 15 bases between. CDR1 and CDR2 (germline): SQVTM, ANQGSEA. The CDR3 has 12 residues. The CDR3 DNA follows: TGCAGCGTTGCGAAGAACAGGAGGGAACTGTTTTTT. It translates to CSVAKNRRELFF.

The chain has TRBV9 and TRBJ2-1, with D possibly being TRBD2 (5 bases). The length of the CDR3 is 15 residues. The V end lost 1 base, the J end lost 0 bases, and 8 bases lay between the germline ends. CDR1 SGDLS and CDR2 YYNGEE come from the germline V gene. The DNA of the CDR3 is TGTGCCAGCAGCGTAACTAGTTACTCCTACAATGAGCAGTTCTTC. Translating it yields CASSVTSYSYNEQFF.

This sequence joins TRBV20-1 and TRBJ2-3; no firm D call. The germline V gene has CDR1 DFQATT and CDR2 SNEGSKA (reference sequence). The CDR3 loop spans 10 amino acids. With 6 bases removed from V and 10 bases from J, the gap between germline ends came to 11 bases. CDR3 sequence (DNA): TGCAGTGCCAGCACGGGTGCGCAGTATTTT. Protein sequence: CSASTGAQYF.

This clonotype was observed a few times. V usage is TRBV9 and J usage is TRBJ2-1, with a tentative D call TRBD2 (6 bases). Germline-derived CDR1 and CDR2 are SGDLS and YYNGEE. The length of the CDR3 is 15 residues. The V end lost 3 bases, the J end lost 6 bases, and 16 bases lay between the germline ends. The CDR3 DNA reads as TGTGCCAGCAGCGCAACCAACGAAGCGGGCAATGAGCAGTTCTTC. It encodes CASSATNEAGNEQFF.

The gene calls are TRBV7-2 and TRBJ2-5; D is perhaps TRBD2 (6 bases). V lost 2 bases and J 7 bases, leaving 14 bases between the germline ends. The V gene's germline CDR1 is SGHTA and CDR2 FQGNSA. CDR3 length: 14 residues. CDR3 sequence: CASSLTGRTTTQYF. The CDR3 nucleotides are TGTGCCAGCAGCTTAACGGGACGGACTACGACCCAGTACTTC.

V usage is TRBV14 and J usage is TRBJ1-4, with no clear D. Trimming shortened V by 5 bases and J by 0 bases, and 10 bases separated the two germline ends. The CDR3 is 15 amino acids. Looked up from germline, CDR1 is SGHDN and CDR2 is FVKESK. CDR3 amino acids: CASSWSIATNEKLFF. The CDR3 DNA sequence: TGTGCCAGCAGCTGGAGTATTGCAACTAATGAAAAACTGTTTTTT.

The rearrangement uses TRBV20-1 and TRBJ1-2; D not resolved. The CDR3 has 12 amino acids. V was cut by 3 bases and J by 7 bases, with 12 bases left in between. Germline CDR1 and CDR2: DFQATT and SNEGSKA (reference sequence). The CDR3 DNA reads TGCAGTGCTAGCTCCTTGGTGGGTGGCTACACCTTC. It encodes CSASSLVGGYTF.

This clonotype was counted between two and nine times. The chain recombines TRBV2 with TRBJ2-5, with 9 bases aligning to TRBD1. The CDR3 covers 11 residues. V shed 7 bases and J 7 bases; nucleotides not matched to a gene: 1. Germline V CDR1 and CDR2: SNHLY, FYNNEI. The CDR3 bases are TGTGCCAGCACGGACAGGGGGACCCAGTACTTC. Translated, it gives CASTDRGTQYF.